These 22 T cell receptor beta chains came from one sample sequenced in a study of T cell repertoires in cytomegalovirus infection. What these receptors recognize is not known. TCRdb ran MiXCR on the reads and lists one entry per CDR3 protein. The sample carries about 830,000 distinct CDR3 sequences, approximately 32% recorded once. The source was cultured CD8+ T cells from PBMCs, collected from culture after CMV antigen stimulation. These receptors were obtained from a human donor in good health (CMV status not recorded). Some clones in this sample may be carry-over from other donors' samples.

This rearrangement joins TRBV27 to TRBJ2-5; 11 bases align to TRBD1. Trimming at V came to 5 bases and at J to 5 bases, leaving 4 bases not matched to a gene. From germline, CDR1 is MNHEY and CDR2 SMNVEV (reference sequence). The CDR3 runs 14 residues. CDR3 DNA: TGTGCCAGCAGTGGGACAGGGGGTCGGGAGACCCAGTACTTC. Protein product: CASSGTGGRETQYF.

The chain links TRBV12-3 or TRBV12-4 to TRBJ2-1; 9 positions agree with TRBD1. This CDR3 spans 15 amino acids. J lost 0 bases, V lost 6 bases, and 3 bases had no gene match. The CDR3, as DNA: TGTGCCAGCAGGGGACAGGGAAGCTCCTACAATGAGCAGTTCTTC. Translating it yields CASRGQGSSYNEQFF.

The J gene is TRBJ1-5, the V gene TRBV19; the D gene is possibly TRBD1 (6 bases). CDR3 size: 14 residues. In germline, CDR1 is LNHDA, CDR2 SQIVND (reference sequence). Trimming took 10 bases from V and 0 from J, leaving 13 bases between them. The CDR3 reads CATAGQPSNQPQHF. CDR3 DNA sequence: TGTGCCACCGCGGGACAACCTAGCAATCAGCCCCAGCATTTT.

A note on this clonotype: This could be a read error, since a much larger clone is one nucleotide away. The rearrangement links TRBV7-6 to TRBJ1-1, with D possibly TRBD1 on 5 matching bases. The length of the CDR3 is 17 residues. Germline V gene lookup returns CDR1 SGHVS and CDR2 FNYEAQ. CDR3 sequence reads: CASSEGVLVVMNTEVFF. The CDR3 coding sequence is TGTGCCAGCAGCGAAGGGGTGTTAGTTGTAATGAACACTGAAGTTTTCTTT.

The chain combines TRBV29-1 with TRBJ2-2; TRBD1 aligns across 8 bases. The CDR3 runs 15 residues. The ends lost 8 bases at V and 6 bases at J; junction bases unmatched: 14. The germline gives CDR1 SQVTM, CDR2 ANQGSEA. The CDR3 DNA sequence: TGCAGCTTCATTCCGGGACAGGCCCTCGCCGGGGAGCTGTTTTTT. Translating it yields CSFIPGQALAGELFF.

The genes are TRBV7-3 and TRBJ2-6; the match to TRBD1 covers 7 bases. Germline CDR1 and CDR2: SGHTA and FQGTGA. J gave up 0 bases and V 1 base, and 3 bases lay outside the gene matches. The CDR3 runs to 17 residues. DNA for the CDR3: TGTGCCAGCAGCTTAAGGGGACAGCTCTCTGGGGCCAACGTCCTGACTTTC. Translation: CASSLRGQLSGANVLTF.

This clonotype showed up just a few times. The chain recombines TRBV7-2 with TRBJ1-2; 10 bases are a match to TRBD1. Germline values: CDR1 SGHTA, CDR2 FQGNSA. The ends lost 5 bases at V and 8 bases at J; junction bases unmatched: 14. This CDR3 is built from 16 residues. CDR3 sequence reads: CASSQNGFDRGLGYTF. The CDR3 nucleotides read TGTGCCAGCAGCCAGAACGGATTTGACAGGGGGCTCGGCTACACCTTC.

The chain combines TRBV19 with TRBJ1-1; D is perhaps TRBD1 (6 bases). The V and J ends lost 11 bases and 11 bases respectively, with 21 bases between them. This CDR3 is 12 amino acids long. The germline CDR1 and CDR2 sequences are LNHDA and SQIVND (reference sequence). The chain's CDR3 is CACQGSPFGAFF. CDR3 coding DNA: TGTGCCTGCCAGGGGAGCCCCTTCGGGGCTTTCTTT. Filled out from reference TRBV19 and TRBJ1-1, the complete variable domain reads DGGITQSPKYLFRKEGQNVTLSCEQNLNHDAMYWYRQDPGQGLRLIYYSQIVNDFQKGDIAEGYSVSREKKESFPLTVTSAQKNPTAFYLCACQGSPFGAFFGQGTRLTVV.

This clonotype was counted only a few times. The chain couples TRBV6-1 to TRBJ1-2; D might be TRBD1 (6 bases). V was trimmed by 2 bases and J by 6 bases, leaving 19 bases between them. Looked up from germline, CDR1 is MNHNS and CDR2 is SASEGT. The CDR3 length is 16 residues. The CDR3 here is CASSEWSMGGADGYTF. DNA for the CDR3: TGTGCCAGCAGTGAATGGTCGATGGGGGGGGCGGATGGCTACACCTTC.

The chain uses TRBV7-6 and TRBJ2-5; D unclear. Trimming removed 5 bases from V and 1 base from J, with 14 bases in between. Germline V gives CDR1 SGHVS, CDR2 FNYEAQ. This CDR3 region has 15 residues. The CDR3 sequence is CASSPQLEFQETQYF. Written as DNA, the CDR3 is TGTGCCAGCAGCCCACAGTTGGAGTTCCAAGAGACCCAGTACTTC.

This clonotype turned up a few times. The chain carries TRBV7-2 and TRBJ2-1, with 9 bases aligning to TRBD2. In germline, CDR1 is SGHTA, CDR2 FQGNSA. This CDR3 comprises 16 residues. Trimming at V came to 1 base and at J to 7 bases, leaving 8 bases not matched to a gene. CDR3 sequence: CASSLVGGGAKNEQFF. As DNA, the CDR3 is TGTGCCAGCAGCTTAGTCGGCGGGGGGGCCAAAAATGAGCAGTTCTTC. The whole variable domain, filled in from reference TRBV7-2 and TRBJ2-1, reads GAGVSQSPSNKVTEKGKDVELRCDPISGHTALYWYRQSLGQGLEFLIYFQGNSAPDKSGLPSDRFSAERTGGSVSTLTIQRTQQEDSAVYLCASSLVGGGAKNEQFFGPGTRLTVL.

Ten or more counts support this clonotype. The chain couples TRBV12-3 or TRBV12-4 to TRBJ2-1; no clear D gene. The germline V and J ends were trimmed by 3 bases and 1 base, with 7 bases remaining between them. This CDR3 has 14 amino acids. CDR3 loop: CASSFWGSYNEQFF. The CDR3 DNA is TGTGCCAGCAGTTTTTGGGGTTCCTACAATGAGCAGTTCTTC.

In its sample, this clonotype was seen a few times. The rearrangement links TRBV27 to TRBJ1-2; TRBD1 agrees at 11 bases. CDR3 size: 17 residues. V lost 4 bases, J lost 1 base, and 8 bases stayed unmatched. Germline loops: CDR1 MNHEY, CDR2 SMNVEV (reference sequence). The CDR3 DNA is TGTGCCAGCAGTTCCGACCGGACAGGGGGCAATAACTATGGCTACACCTTC. Protein: CASSSDRTGGNNYGYTF.

This chain uses TRBV12-3 or TRBV12-4 with TRBJ2-1; D ambiguous. V lost 3 bases, J lost 9 bases, and 6 bases lay in between. CDR3 length: 11 amino acids. CDR3 nucleotides: TGTGCCAGCAGTTTGGCTGCTGAGCAGTTCTTC. This codes for CASSLAAEQFF.

In its sample, this clonotype was seen many times. The gene calls are TRBV7-3 and TRBJ1-4; 9 bases align to TRBD1. The CDR3 totals 19 residues. In germline, CDR1 is SGHTA, CDR2 FQGTGA. The V and J ends lost 6 bases and 4 bases, in that order; junction bases with no gene match: 18. This CDR3 reads CASRLYRTGERFVNEKLFF. DNA for the CDR3: TGTGCCAGCAGGCTTTATAGGACAGGGGAAAGATTCGTTAATGAAAAACTGTTTTTT.

This clonotype was picked up a small number of times. The rearrangement joins TRBV7-4 to TRBJ2-1; 11 nucleotides line up with TRBD2. CDR1 SGHVT and CDR2 SQSDAQ come from the germline V gene. Trimming at V came to 6 bases and at J to 6 bases, leaving 7 bases not matched to a gene. The CDR3 has 15 residues. In DNA form, the CDR3 reads TGTGCCAGCAGACTACTAGCGGGGGAGAGCAATGAGCAGTTCTTC. Amino acid sequence: CASRLLAGESNEQFF.

This chain links TRBV6-1 with TRBJ1-6; weak D call: TRBD1 (5 bases). V gave up 2 bases and J gave up 7 bases, with 12 bases separating them. From germline, CDR1 is MNHNS and CDR2 SASEGT. This CDR3 has 15 amino acids. CDR3 DNA: TGTGCCAGCAGTGAACACGGGGGATTAAATTCACCCCTCCACTTT. It encodes CASSEHGGLNSPLHF.

This clonotype was detected ten times or more. The rearrangement uses TRBV7-6 and TRBJ2-7, with D unclear. Germline V gene data show CDR1 as SGHVS and CDR2 as FNYEAQ. The ends were cut back, 2 bases at V and 0 bases at J, with 11 bases in the middle. This CDR3 region has 15 residues. The CDR3 spells CASSLLASRSYEQYF. For the CDR3, the DNA is TGTGCCAGCAGCTTACTGGCTAGTCGCTCCTACGAGCAGTACTTC.

This clonotype was detected a few times. The rearrangement uses TRBV20-1 and TRBJ2-1; 11 bases line up with TRBD2. The trim removed 0 bases at V and 10 bases at J, leaving 2 bases unmatched. The CDR3 is 13 amino acids. CDR1 DFQATT and CDR2 SNEGSKA come from the germline V gene (reference sequence). DNA of the CDR3: TGCAGTGCTAGAGAACTAGCGGGGGTCGAGCAGTTCTTC. This translates into CSARELAGVEQFF.

In this sample, this clonotype turned up many times. The chain recombines TRBV12-3 or TRBV12-4 with TRBJ2-5; 8 nucleotides agree with TRBD1. This CDR3 has 13 amino acids. Losses at the gene ends were 7 bases for V and 3 bases for J; bases not matched to a gene: 4. Here the CDR3 reads CASTPTGEETQYF. CDR3 DNA sequence: TGTGCCAGCACCCCGACAGGGGAAGAGACCCAGTACTTC.

The chain has TRBV6-5 and TRBJ1-1, with D maybe TRBD1 (5 bases). V was shortened by 2 bases and J by 0 bases, with 10 bases between the two germline ends. In germline, CDR1 is MNHEY, CDR2 SVGAGI. The CDR3 is 15 residues long. As DNA, the CDR3 is TGTGCCAGCAGTTACGGGGCGGATTTGAACACTGAAGCTTTCTTT. It translates to CASSYGADLNTEAFF.

J is TRBJ2-7 and V is TRBV23-1, with 11 bases that match TRBD2. TRBV23-1 carries the ORF label, with uncertain function. V gave up 4 bases and J gave up 7 bases; unmatched junction bases: 12. CDR3 length equals 16 residues. The CDR3 coding sequence is TGCGCCAGCAGTCTTATCCGGCTAGCGGGGGGTAAAGAGCAGTACGTC. Residues: CASSLIRLAGGKEQYV.